This TCR beta chain was captured in a study of CD8 T cells in Susac syndrome. V dropped 1 base and J dropped 5; count of bases not matched to a gene: 5. This CDR3 spans 14 amino acids. The germline V gene encodes CDR1 SQVTM and CDR2 ANQGSEA. Peripheral blood CD8+ and CD4+ T cells were profiled by TCR beta sequencing. The individuals used as controls were healthy donors who had been matched for both age and sex. Negative isolation was used for CD8+ and CD4+ T cells, and FACS enrichment was applied to TEMRA cells. A quantity of roughly 0.5 to 1 ug RNA underwent reverse transcription using random hexamers. Coverage of TCR beta CDR3 amplification by immunoSEQ multiplex PCR extended to 54 Vbeta and 13 Jbeta. TCRdb called the immunoSEQ multiplex PCR reads again in MiXCR, with one record for every CDR3 protein. The sample includes about 70,000 distinct CDR3 sequences, 95% of them seen just once.

The genes are TRBV29-1 and TRBJ1-2, with 9 bases fitting TRBD1. The clonotype was recovered from a human donor in good health. Specimen: CD8+ T cells from PBMCs. CDR3 bases: TGCAGCGTTGAAGCCTCCGGGACAGGGTATGGCTACACCTTC. Translating it yields CSVEASGTGYGYTF.